Below, 27 T cell receptor beta chains from the same sample are listed, as sequenced in a study of beta chain features in type 1 diabetes. The study, taken as a whole, reports: Within each of all four CD4+ subsets, Type 1 diabetes patients had TCRB CDR3s that were moderately but significantly shorter.

Investigators reverse transcribed all isolated RNA, so they sequenced expressed TCRB transcripts. Generated by immunoSEQ multiplex PCR, the TCRdb table keeps only in-frame clones and is missing some. The sample lists 200,000 to 300,000 clones, more than 11% occurring once. No cognate antigen is known for these TCRs. Sequencing was performed on naive CD4+ T cells from blood. These receptors came from a man aged 30 to 39 with type 1 diabetes.

The chain has TRBV18 and TRBJ2-7; D possibly corresponds to TRBD2 (5 bases). This CDR3 comprises 14 residues. The V and J ends lost 0 bases and 2 bases respectively, with 8 bases between them. CDR1 and CDR2 (germline): KGHSH, LQKENI. The CDR3 protein is CASSPPGRTYEQYF. CDR3 bases: TGTGCCAGCTCACCACCGGGGAGAACCTACGAGCAGTACTTC.

This clone was found a few times. The V call is TRBV2, the J call TRBJ2-1; possibly TRBD2 for D (6 bases). V was clipped by 8 bases and J by 1 base, with 12 bases between them. CDR3 size: 14 residues. The germline V gene has CDR1 SNHLY and CDR2 FYNNEI. The CDR3 protein is CASPGRGSYNEQFF. DNA of the CDR3: TGTGCCAGCCCGGGCCGGGGGTCCTACAATGAGCAGTTCTTC.

The chain carries TRBV6-5 and TRBJ1-1, with a tentative D call TRBD1 (6 bases). V lost 8 bases and J lost 6, with 10 bases in between. Germline values: CDR1 MNHEY, CDR2 SVGAGI. The CDR3 loop spans 11 amino acids. The CDR3, as DNA: TGTGCCAGCGGGAGGGGGTCTGAAGCTTTCTTT. Translated: CASGRGSEAFF.

The chain couples TRBV5-8 to TRBJ1-2; tentative D call: TRBD1 (5 bases). Germline V lookup: CDR1 SGHTS, CDR2 YDEGEE. Trimming stripped 2 bases from V and 6 bases from J, with 17 bases between. The CDR3 runs 15 residues. CDR3 in amino acids: CASSLGSGGKHGYTF. The DNA for the CDR3 is TGTGCCAGCAGCTTAGGATCCGGGGGAAAGCATGGCTACACCTTC.

This clone turned up a few times. The rearrangement links TRBV7-9 to TRBJ1-1; D gene unclear. This CDR3 comprises 12 residues. The germline V gene encodes CDR1 SEHNR and CDR2 FQNEAQ (reference sequence). Trimming cost V 5 bases and J 4 bases, with 8 bases left between them. The CDR3 coding sequence is TGTGCCAGCAGCCACGGAGGCACTGAAGCTTTCTTT. Amino acids: CASSHGGTEAFF.

Only a few counts were recorded for this clone. The CDR3 nucleotides read TGTGCCAGCAGCGTAGCTACGGGACTAGCGGGCGAGCAGTACTTC. Its translation: CASSVATGLAGEQYF. V usage is TRBV9 and J usage is TRBJ2-7, with 12 bases matching TRBD2. Germline V gene data show CDR1 as SGDLS and CDR2 as YYNGEE. J was trimmed by 6 bases and V by 0 bases; bases with no gene match: 4. The CDR3 runs to 15 residues.

This clone was found a few times. The gene calls are TRBV28 and TRBJ2-5, with D possibly TRBD2 on 6 matching bases. This CDR3 contains 13 residues. The germline V gene has CDR1 MDHEN and CDR2 SYDVKM. V was cut by 7 bases and J by 5 bases, with 14 bases left in between. CDR3 loop: CASTEAGRETQYF. The CDR3 region has the DNA TGTGCCAGCACTGAAGCGGGCCGGGAGACCCAGTACTTC.

V usage is TRBV30 and J usage is TRBJ1-1, with a tentative D call TRBD1 (5 bases). There are 13 residues in the CDR3. In germline, CDR1 is GTSNPN, CDR2 SVGIG (reference sequence). V gave up 0 bases and J gave up 6 bases, with 11 bases separating them. CDR3 coding DNA: TGTGCCTGGAGTGTGCAGGGTTGGTCTGAAGCTTTCTTT. This sequence encodes CAWSVQGWSEAFF.

There are many counts of this clone. The chain recombines TRBV29-1 with TRBJ2-1; possible D gene TRBD1, 6 bases. CDR3 length: 13 amino acids. Trimming took 7 bases from V and 6 from J, leaving 16 bases between them. CDR1 is SQVTM, CDR2 ANQGSEA, per germline. CDR3 loop: CSGVGIRGNEQFF. CDR3 nucleotides: TGCAGCGGGGTCGGCATCAGGGGCAATGAGCAGTTCTTC.

V and J are TRBV6-6 and TRBJ1-5; 9 bases line up with TRBD1. The CDR3 consists of 14 residues. The V gene's germline CDR1 is MNHNY and CDR2 SVGAGI (reference sequence). The J segment lost 2 bases and the V segment lost 6 bases, leaving 2 bases of the junction unmatched. CDR3 DNA sequence: TGTGCCAGCAGGCGGACAGGGGGCAATCAGCCCCAGCATTTT. This translates into CASRRTGGNQPQHF.

This clone appeared a few times. The chain has TRBV7-2 and TRBJ2-7, with 7 bases aligning to TRBD1. Germline CDR1 and CDR2: SGHTA and FQGNSA. V shed 5 bases and J 6 bases; nucleotides not matched to a gene: 10. The CDR3 is 14 residues long. The CDR3 nucleotides read TGTGCCAGCAGCACCACATGGACAGGAACCGAGCAGTACTTC. Translated, it gives CASSTTWTGTEQYF. The full variable domain, rest sourced from reference TRBV7-2 and TRBJ2-7, is GAGVSQSPSNKVTEKGKDVELRCDPISGHTALYWYRQSLGQGLEFLIYFQGNSAPDKSGLPSDRFSAERTGGSVSTLTIQRTQQEDSAVYLCASSTTWTGTEQYFGPGTRLTVT.

This clone appeared a few times. DNA for the CDR3: TGTGCCAGTAGTATAAATCCAGGAGGGACTGCGAATCAGCCCCAGCATTTT. Translated: CASSINPGGTANQPQHF. The chain couples TRBV19 to TRBJ1-5, with D maybe TRBD1 (5 bases). The germline V gene has CDR1 LNHDA and CDR2 SQIVND (reference sequence). Trimming cost V 2 bases and J 4 bases, with 18 bases left between them. CDR3 size: 17 residues.

The chain links TRBV7-9 to TRBJ1-2; 8 bases fit TRBD1. The CDR3 extends over 13 amino acids. J gave up 8 bases and V 6 bases, and 8 bases lay outside the gene matches. Per germline, CDR1 SEHNR and CDR2 FQNEAQ (reference sequence). CDR3 coding DNA: TGTGCCAGCAGGATCTCAGGGGGCCGGGGCTACACCTTC. Residues: CASRISGGRGYTF.

The chain recombines TRBV5-4 with TRBJ2-2; 7 nucleotides agree with TRBD2. This CDR3 has 15 amino acids. V was pared by 4 bases and J by 5 bases, with 8 bases of the junction left unmatched. Per the germline V gene, CDR1 is SGHNT and CDR2 is YYREEE (reference sequence). CDR3 loop: CASSPPGLETGELFF. The CDR3 nucleotides are TGTGCCAGCAGCCCACCCGGACTAGAAACCGGGGAGCTGTTTTTT.

About this clone: Other DNA sequences from this sample encode an identical CDR3 as well. The chain recombines TRBV18 with TRBJ1-4; TRBD1 matches at 9 bases. Losses at the gene ends were 0 bases for V and 8 bases for J; bases not matched to a gene: 4. This CDR3 region has 15 residues. Germline V gene lookup returns CDR1 KGHSH and CDR2 LQKENI. The CDR3 coding sequence is TGTGCCAGCTCACCACCGGGACAGGGAGGAGAAAAACTGTTTTTT. Translation gives CASSPPGQGGEKLFF.

V is TRBV7-9 and J is TRBJ2-7, with 8 positions matching TRBD1. Per germline, CDR1 SEHNR and CDR2 FQNEAQ (reference sequence). This CDR3 has 14 residues. V shed 5 bases and J 6 bases; nucleotides not matched to a gene: 9. In DNA form, the CDR3 reads TGTGCCAGCAGCCCCTGGACAGGGTTGGGCGAGCAGTACTTC. Translated: CASSPWTGLGEQYF.

This clone came up a few times. The chain employs TRBV7-9 and TRBJ2-1; tentatively, D is TRBD2 (5 bases). This CDR3 comprises 12 residues. The germline V and J ends were trimmed by 0 bases and 10 bases, with 7 bases remaining between them. The germline CDR1 and CDR2 sequences are SEHNR and FQNEAQ (reference sequence). Written as DNA, the CDR3 is TGTGCCAGCAGCTTAGCGCGACTAGAGCAGTTCTTC. Translation gives CASSLARLEQFF.

V usage is TRBV14 and J usage is TRBJ1-1, with 7 positions matching TRBD1. The ends lost 4 bases at V and 5 bases at J; junction bases unmatched: 7. The CDR3 is made up of 14 amino acids. Germline V lookup: CDR1 SGHDN, CDR2 FVKESK. The CDR3 region has the DNA TGTGCCAGCAGCCGTGAAACAGGGGTAACTGAAGCTTTCTTT. Protein sequence: CASSRETGVTEAFF.

The V call is TRBV5-4, the J call TRBJ2-1; 12 nucleotides align to TRBD2. The CDR3 has 16 residues. Germline lookup yields CDR1 SGHNT and CDR2 YYREEE (reference sequence). The V gene end was trimmed by 4 bases and the J gene end by 7 bases; junction bases not matched to a gene: 9. The CDR3: CASSPRGLAGRNEQFF. In nucleotides, the CDR3 is TGTGCCAGCAGCCCCCGCGGACTAGCGGGGAGAAATGAGCAGTTCTTC.

The chain has TRBV5-4 and TRBJ2-5; weak D call: TRBD2 (5 bases). V gave up 1 base and J gave up 5 bases, with 12 bases separating them. CDR3 length: 14 residues. CDR1 is SGHNT, CDR2 YYREEE, per germline (reference sequence). The CDR3 DNA follows: TGTGCCAGCAGCTTGATCGGGGTGGAGGAGACCCAGTACTTC. Translation gives CASSLIGVEETQYF.

V usage is TRBV5-1 and J usage is TRBJ2-6; possibly TRBD1 for D (5 bases). V was shortened by 0 bases and J by 2 bases, with 6 bases between the two germline ends. This CDR3 comprises 15 residues. Germline values: CDR1 SGHRS, CDR2 YFSETQ. As DNA, the CDR3 is TGCGCCAGCAGCTTGGTAGGGGCTGGGGCCAACGTCCTGACTTTC. Translation: CASSLVGAGANVLTF.

The chain carries TRBV9 and TRBJ1-1; 8 nucleotides align to TRBD1. CDR3 size: 16 residues. Unmatched junction bases numbered 12, after V lost 4 bases and J lost 4 bases. Germline V lookup: CDR1 SGDLS, CDR2 YYNGEE. CDR3 sequence (DNA): TGTGCCAGCAGCCCAAACCCGCCGGACAGGGTCACTGAAGCTTTCTTT. Amino acids: CASSPNPPDRVTEAFF.

The chain employs TRBV18 and TRBJ1-5; 7 bases are shared with TRBD1. Germline CDR1 and CDR2: KGHSH and LQKENI. The J segment lost 3 bases and the V segment lost 6 bases, leaving 8 bases of the junction unmatched. CDR3 length: 15 amino acids. In DNA, the CDR3 is TGTGCCAGCTCCCCCTCGACAGGGACCAATCAGCCCCAGCATTTT. Encoded protein: CASSPSTGTNQPQHF.

The chain is built from TRBV30 and TRBJ1-1; D remains ambiguous. CDR1 is GTSNPN, CDR2 SVGIG, per germline (reference sequence). The CDR3 has 14 residues. V was shortened by 2 bases and J by 0 bases, with 10 bases between the two germline ends. DNA of the CDR3: TGTGCCTGGAGTAGTTGGCAGGTGAACACTGAAGCTTTCTTT. It translates to CAWSSWQVNTEAFF.

The chain recombines TRBV2 with TRBJ1-2; D gene unclear. The CDR3 has 12 amino acids. CDR1 and CDR2 from the germline V gene are SNHLY and FYNNEI. V lost 1 base to trimming and J lost 8 bases, with 8 bases between them. The CDR3 DNA reads TGTGCCAGCAGTGAAGGGACTCGAGGCTACACCTTC. Translated: CASSEGTRGYTF.

The chain joins TRBV5-1 to TRBJ1-1; D gene uncertain. CDR3 length: 14 amino acids. V lost 2 bases, J lost 1 base, and 9 bases lay in between. CDR1 is SGHRS and CDR2 is YFSETQ in the germline V gene. The CDR3 protein is CASSFDSENTEAFF. The CDR3 bases are TGCGCCAGCAGCTTCGACTCCGAGAACACTGAAGCTTTCTTT.

This clone has a handful of counts. This sequence joins TRBV19 and TRBJ1-5; D uncertain. Trimming removed 5 bases at V and 5 bases at J, with 10 bases between. Germline CDR1 is LNHDA and CDR2 is SQIVND (reference sequence). CDR3 length: 13 residues. As DNA, the CDR3 is TGTGCCAGTAGTGTGACTGATTATCAGCCCCAGCATTTT. Its translation: CASSVTDYQPQHF.